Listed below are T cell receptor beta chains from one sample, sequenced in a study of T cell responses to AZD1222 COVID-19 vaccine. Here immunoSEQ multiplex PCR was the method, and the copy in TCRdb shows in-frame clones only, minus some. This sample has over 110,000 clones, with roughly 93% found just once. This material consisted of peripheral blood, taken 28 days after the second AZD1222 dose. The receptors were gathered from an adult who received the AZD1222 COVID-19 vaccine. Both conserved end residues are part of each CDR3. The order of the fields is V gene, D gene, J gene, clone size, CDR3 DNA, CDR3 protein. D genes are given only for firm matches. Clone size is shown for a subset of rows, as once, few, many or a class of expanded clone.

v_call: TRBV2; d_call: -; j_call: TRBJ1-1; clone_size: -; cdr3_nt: TGTGCCAGCAGTGGGCCAGAGGGACTAGGGCTATTGTTGAACACTGAAGCTTTCTTT; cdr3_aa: CASSGPEGLGLLLNTEAFF
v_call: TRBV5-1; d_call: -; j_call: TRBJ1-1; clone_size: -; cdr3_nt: TGCGCCAGCAGCCCAAGGGACACCCGGAACACTGAAGCTTTCTTT; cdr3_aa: CASSPRDTRNTEAFF
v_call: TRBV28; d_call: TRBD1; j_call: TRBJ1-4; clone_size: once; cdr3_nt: TGTGCCAGCAGTTTTCGACAGGGGAATGGTCAAAAACTGTTTTTT; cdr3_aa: CASSFRQGNGQKLFF
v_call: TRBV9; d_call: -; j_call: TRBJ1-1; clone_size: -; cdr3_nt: TGTGCCAGCAGCGTCCAGGTCGACACTGAAGCTTTCTTT; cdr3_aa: CASSVQVDTEAFF
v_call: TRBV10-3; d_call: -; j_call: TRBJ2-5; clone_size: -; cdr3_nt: TGTGCCATCAGTGAGTCGGTGGTGGAGGAGACCCAGTACTTC; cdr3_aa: CAISESVVEETQYF
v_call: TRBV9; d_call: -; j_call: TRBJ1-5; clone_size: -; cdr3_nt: TGTGCCAGCAGCGGGGGGGAGACGGGTCAGCCCCAGCATTTT; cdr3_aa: CASSGGETGQPQHF
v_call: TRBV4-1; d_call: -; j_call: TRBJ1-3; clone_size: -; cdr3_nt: TGCGCCAGCAGCGCCGGAAGAGGGGGAAGGAACACCATATATTTT; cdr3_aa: CASSAGRGGRNTIYF
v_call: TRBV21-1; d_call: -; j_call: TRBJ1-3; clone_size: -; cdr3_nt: TGTGCCAGCAAGCAGCAAATTTCTCCTTCTCGAGCCAGGGCTTACTCTGGAAACACCATATATTTT; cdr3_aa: CASKQQISPSRARAYSGNTIYF
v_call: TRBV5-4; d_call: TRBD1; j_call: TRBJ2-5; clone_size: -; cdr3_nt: TGTGCCAGCAGCTCACCAGGACAGGGAGAGACCCAGTACTTC; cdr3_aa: CASSSPGQGETQYF
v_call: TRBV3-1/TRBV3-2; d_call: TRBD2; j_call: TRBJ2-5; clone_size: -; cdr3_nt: TGTGCCAGCAGCCAAGAGGGTATAGCGGGAGTGAAAGAGACCCAGTACTTC; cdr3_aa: CASSQEGIAGVKETQYF
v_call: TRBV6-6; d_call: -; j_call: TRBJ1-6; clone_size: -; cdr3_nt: TGTGCCAGCACCTATGACAGGCCTAATAATTCACCCCTCCACTTT; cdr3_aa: CASTYDRPNNSPLHF
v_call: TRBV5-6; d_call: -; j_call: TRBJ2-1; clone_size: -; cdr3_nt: TGTGCCAGCAGCTTGAAAGCGGATCCCTACAATGAGCAGTTCTTC; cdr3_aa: CASSLKADPYNEQFF
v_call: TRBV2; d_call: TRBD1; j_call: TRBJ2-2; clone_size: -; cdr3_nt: TGTGCCAGGACCGGGACAGGGGTGACCGGGGAGCTGTTTTTT; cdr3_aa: CARTGTGVTGELFF
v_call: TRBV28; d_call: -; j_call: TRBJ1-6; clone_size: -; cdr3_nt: TGTGCCAGCAGTCCGGGACCTCGGAATGGTTCACCCCTCCACTTT; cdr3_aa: CASSPGPRNGSPLHF
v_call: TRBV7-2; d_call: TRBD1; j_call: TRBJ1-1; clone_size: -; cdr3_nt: TGTGCCAGCAGCTCCGGGACAGGGGTTGAAGCTTTCTTT; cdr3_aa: CASSSGTGVEAFF
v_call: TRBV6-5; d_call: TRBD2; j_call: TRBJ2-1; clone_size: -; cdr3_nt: TGTGCCTCCGCGGGGGGCGCGGTTAATGAGCAGTTCTTC; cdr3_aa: CASAGGAVNEQFF
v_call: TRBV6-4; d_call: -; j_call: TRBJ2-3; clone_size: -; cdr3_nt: TGTGCCAGCAGTGAAGGCCCCTCCGACACAGATACGCAGTATTTT; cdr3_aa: CASSEGPSDTDTQYF